A single sample gave rise to the 4 T cell receptor beta chains below, sequenced in a study of blood T cell repertoires in COVID-19. The table came from immunoSEQ multiplex PCR; TCRdb's copy has only in-frame clones and leaves some out. Of approximately 300,000 clones listed, more than 70% were seen once; the top ten hold 1.5% to 2%. Material for sequencing was peripheral blood. These receptors came from a woman aged 50 to 60 with acute or convalescent COVID-19.

This chain links TRBV19 with TRBJ2-5, with 10 bases identical to TRBD2. With 1 base clipped from V and 5 bases from J, the junction kept 7 bases outside the gene matches. This CDR3 contains 16 residues. Per the germline V gene, CDR1 is LNHDA and CDR2 is SQIVND (reference sequence). For the CDR3, the DNA is TGTGCCAGTAGTATAGGGGGCCTAGCGGGAGCCGAGACCCAGTACTTC. Translating it yields CASSIGGLAGAETQYF.

This clone came up a few times. The rearrangement joins TRBV24-1 to TRBJ2-2; 11 nucleotides align to TRBD1. The CDR3 sequence is 19 residues long. Germline CDR1 and CDR2: KGHDR and SFDVKD. The V segment lost 5 bases and the J segment 7 bases; nucleotides outside the gene matches: 17. CDR3 nucleotide sequence: TGTGCCACCAGTGGCTCCGTTTGGGGGACAGGGGGAATAGGCGGGGAGCTGTTTTTT. Residues: CATSGSVWGTGGIGGELFF.

Of note for this clone: Relative to the germline gene, one junction end is altered; a read error may explain this. The chain employs TRBV5-1 and TRBJ2-1; maybe TRBD2 (5 bases). This CDR3 comprises 17 residues. Germline CDR1 and CDR2: SGHRS and YFSETQ. CDR3 sequence (DNA): TGCGCCAGCAGCCTCCCGTCTCTAGCAAGCTCCTACAATGGGCAGTTCTTC. Amino acid sequence: CASSLPSLASSYNGQFF.

The V and J genes are TRBV7-2 and TRBJ2-1, with D possibly being TRBD1 (5 bases). The CDR3 sequence is 15 residues long. V was clipped by 1 base and J by 4 bases, with 11 bases between them. From germline, CDR1 is SGHTA and CDR2 FQGNSA. CDR3 sequence: CASSLVPGKYNEQFF. The CDR3, as DNA: TGTGCCAGCAGCTTAGTACCAGGGAAATACAATGAGCAGTTCTTC.